This entry is about one T cell receptor beta chain. The table came from immunoSEQ multiplex PCR; TCRdb's copy has only in-frame clones and leaves some out. The sample consists of some 97,000 clones, more than 75% of them appearing once. This specimen belongs to a study of blood T cell repertoires in COVID-19. Study context: The United States, Italy and Spain were the sources of the acute and convalescent COVID-19 samples.

The germline CDR1 and CDR2 sequences are SEHNR and FQNEAQ (reference sequence). After removal of 5 bases from V and 6 bases from J, the junction contained 2 bases not matched to a gene. This CDR3 is built from 13 residues. The sequencing sample was made of peripheral blood. The chain has TRBV7-9 and TRBJ1-1; the match to TRBD1 covers 11 bases. This receptor was identified in a human donor in a cohort sampled during active COVID-19. CDR3 nucleotide sequence: TGTGCCAGCAGCCGGGACAGGGGGTCTGAAGCTTTCTTT. Encoded protein: CASSRDRGSEAFF.